This paragraph covers one TCR beta chain sequence. V lost 2 bases to trimming and J lost 4 bases, with 9 bases between them. CDR1 SGDLS and CDR2 YYNGEE come from the germline V gene. There are 14 residues in the CDR3. All patients were treatment-naive before thyroid surgery. The data are from a study of metastatic and nonmetastatic thyroid tumors. Using MiXCR, TCRdb re-called clones from the PCR reads. The repertoire holds about 38,000 clones, with approximately 51% as singletons. The specimen sequenced was tumor tissue. The sequence derives from a male donor with papillary thyroid cancer or a benign thyroid nodule (not recorded which). Some clones in this sample may be carry-over from other donors' samples. V and J are TRBV9 and TRBJ2-2; D is unresolved. The CDR3 protein is CASSVTQLTGELFF. Written as DNA, the CDR3 is TGTGCCAGCAGCGTGACCCAGCTCACCGGGGAGCTGTTTTTT. Looking up the rest from reference TRBV9 and TRBJ2-2 gives the full variable domain: DSGVTQTPKHLITATGQRVTLRCSPRSGDLSVYWYQQSLDQGLQFLIQYYNGEERAKGNILERFSAQQFPDLHSELNLSSLELGDSALYFCASSVTQLTGELFFGEGSRLTVL.